Sequencing of this T cell receptor beta chain was carried out in a study of shared clonotypes between healthy human individuals. Study information: Every donor yielded three CD4 naive, three CD4 memory, two CD8 naive and one CD8 memory plate. The study, taken as a whole, reports: At large depth, rarefaction still showed sorted-subset sequencing to be incomplete. Larger estimated richness was generally recorded for naive subsets relative to memory subsets. All-four-donor shared clonotypes had higher generation probabilities than non-shared clonotypes did.

Naive CD8 cells lacked CD45RO and underwent positive selection for CCR7, leaving out terminally differentiated effector memory CD45RA+ cells. Profiling relied on immunoSEQ multiplex PCR, and the TCRdb table lists in-frame clones only, not all of them. The table lists hundreds of thousands of clones, roughly 95% of them singletons. Concerning this clone itself: Its specificity is unknown.

The clonotype was recovered from a woman aged 30 to 39 in good health. Source material: naive CD8+ T cells sorted from blood.

CDR3 sequence reads: CASSLGLNEKLFF. The CDR3 DNA sequence: TGTGCCAGCAGCTTAGGACTTAATGAAAAACTGTTTTTT. V gene TRBV7-6 combines with J gene TRBJ1-4; D call uncertain. With 1 base removed from V and 4 bases from J, the gap between germline ends came to 4 bases. Germline lookup yields CDR1 SGHVS and CDR2 FNYEAQ. The CDR3 runs 13 residues. Full variable domain (outside the CDR3, taken from reference TRBV7-6 and TRBJ1-4): GAGVSQSPRYKVTKRGQDVALRCDPISGHVSLYWYRQALGQGPEFLTYFNYEAQQDKSGLPNDRFSAERPEGSISTLTIQRTEQRDSAMYRCASSLGLNEKLFFGSGTQLSVL.